This TCR beta chain was sequenced in a study of tumor-infiltrating lymphocytes in primary liver carcinoma. Overall study context: Samples returned roughly 3.5 to 8 million productive TCRbeta reads, a yield that was similar across tissue types. Whole-study results and caveats: Tumors carried a top-250-clone fraction significantly exceeding that of blood (p = 0.039).

In regard to this clonotype: Antigen specificity is unknown.

It was from around 18-30 mg of unsorted bulk tissue that RNA and DNA were co-extracted. The study enrolled treatment-naive patients with chronic HBV infection. The input was about 490 ng total RNA; TCR beta cDNA was made from it with a constant-region primer. Researchers made the TCR beta libraries by running three nested multiplex PCR rounds with slightly modified ARM-PCR. Two initial PCR rounds of about 11 cycles each paired TRBV1-TRBV30 forward primers with a C-beta reverse primer. MiXCR, applied by TCRdb to the multiplex PCR reads, yields one record per CDR3 protein. The sample carries about 120,000 distinct CDR3 sequences, roughly 75% recorded once. The length of the CDR3 is 15 residues. Germline CDR1 and CDR2: SEHNR and FQNEAQ (reference sequence). V was pared by 5 bases and J by 0 bases, with 6 bases of the junction left unmatched.

This TCR derives from a woman aged 55-69 years with primary liver carcinoma and hepatitis B virus infection. The chain has TRBV7-9 and TRBJ1-1, with 7 bases identical to TRBD1. Sequences were obtained from tumor-adjacent normal liver tissue. In DNA form, the CDR3 reads TGTGCCAGCAGCCCAGGGGGGACAGTGAACACTGAAGCTTTCTTT. As protein: CASSPGGTVNTEAFF.